This T cell receptor (beta chain) is from a study of blood T cell repertoires in COVID-19. As for the study in general: The United States, Italy and Spain supplied acute and convalescent COVID-19 samples. PBMCs, B-cell-depleted T cells, or T cells provided the cDNA or gDNA that made up the material.

Original handling: Amplification of reference gene primers was used by the study to estimate nucleated cell counts. The protocol was immunoSEQ multiplex PCR, while the TCRdb copy is restricted to in-frame clones and leaves out a portion. V, J and clone size were drawn from that table, and D and trimming were deduced from the DNA. The data show 250,000 or so clones, with around 86% seen just once and just under 9% held by the top ten. In this sample, this clone turned up a few times. CDR1 and CDR2 (germline): DFQATT, SNEGSKA (reference sequence). V lost 7 bases and J lost 3, with 9 bases in between. This CDR3 spans 11 amino acids.

The chain links TRBV20-1 to TRBJ1-1; D ambiguous. The TCR originated in a middle-aged man with active or convalescent COVID-19. The specimen was peripheral blood. The CDR3 nucleotides read TGCAGTGTAAACAGAGACACTGAAGCTTTCTTT. This encodes CSVNRDTEAFF.